This is a list of T cell receptor beta chains from one sample in a study of T cells expressing NK-cell markers. From its re-call of the 5' RACE reads, TCRdb lists each CDR3 protein once, without DNA. The sample holds roughly 430,000 distinct CDR3 sequences. The sample taken for sequencing was blood T cells: a sorted CD56 or NKG2C T cell subset, CD4+ or CD8+ T cells, or bulk PBMC T cells (not recorded which). Receptors originate from a woman between 18 and 70 years old in good health. The CDR3 runs from the conserved cysteine through the conserved F or W. Each record gives: J gene, V gene, CDR3 protein.

J gene: TRBJ1-1
V gene: TRBV20-1
CDR3 protein: CSASPDMNTEAFF

J gene: TRBJ1-5
V gene: TRBV3-1
CDR3 protein: CASSPHRGDEPQHF

J gene: TRBJ1-5
V gene: TRBV5-1
CDR3 protein: CASSPDGDPNQPQHF

J gene: TRBJ2-7
V gene: TRBV29-1
CDR3 protein: CSVEGAGGSTHYSYEQYF

J gene: TRBJ2-6
V gene: TRBV20-1
CDR3 protein: CSARGQGHSGANVLTF

J gene: TRBJ1-5
V gene: TRBV12-3/TRBV12-4
CDR3 protein: CASSFRYSNQPQHF

J gene: TRBJ2-3
V gene: TRBV21-1
CDR3 protein: CASSITPSSGGASDTQYF

J gene: TRBJ2-1
V gene: TRBV18
CDR3 protein: CASFLAGIDNEQFF

J gene: TRBJ1-2
V gene: TRBV3-1
CDR3 protein: CASSQLHDSGYTF

J gene: TRBJ1-1
V gene: TRBV5-4
CDR3 protein: CASSTPQGTMNTEAFF

J gene: TRBJ2-3
V gene: TRBV20-1
CDR3 protein: CSAMSGSKNTQYF

J gene: TRBJ1-1
V gene: TRBV6-2/TRBV6-3
CDR3 protein: CASSIRGQIGGEAFF

J gene: TRBJ1-2
V gene: TRBV5-6
CDR3 protein: CASSQITRGYTF

J gene: TRBJ2-2
V gene: TRBV11-1
CDR3 protein: CASSPNSGGLPNTGELFF

J gene: TRBJ1-5
V gene: TRBV27
CDR3 protein: CASSLLGQMPQHF

J gene: TRBJ2-7
V gene: TRBV20-1
CDR3 protein: CSAGGTKAHEQYF

J gene: TRBJ1-5
V gene: TRBV15
CDR3 protein: CATSPRDSDNQPQHF

J gene: TRBJ2-2
V gene: TRBV10-3
CDR3 protein: CAIREPGTGGPGELFF

J gene: TRBJ2-2
V gene: TRBV10-3
CDR3 protein: CAIRPGSGELFF

J gene: TRBJ1-4
V gene: TRBV5-1
CDR3 protein: CASSVAMGEKLFF

J gene: TRBJ2-1
V gene: TRBV29-1
CDR3 protein: CSVEGRERPFANEQFF

J gene: TRBJ2-3
V gene: TRBV6-2/TRBV6-3
CDR3 protein: CASSSGHRQYF

J gene: TRBJ2-7
V gene: TRBV27
CDR3 protein: CASSPPGTRPYEQYF

J gene: TRBJ2-1
V gene: TRBV6-6
CDR3 protein: CASSYEDNEQFF

J gene: TRBJ1-1
V gene: TRBV12-3/TRBV12-4
CDR3 protein: CASSFVRRGVAFF

J gene: TRBJ1-5
V gene: TRBV7-2
CDR3 protein: CASSLDKNEYQPQHF

J gene: TRBJ2-6
V gene: TRBV5-6
CDR3 protein: CASSFGIYQSSGANVLTF

J gene: TRBJ2-1
V gene: TRBV25-1
CDR3 protein: CASSATSGGRASYNEQFF

J gene: TRBJ2-7
V gene: TRBV7-2
CDR3 protein: CASTPGGGRSSYEQYF

J gene: TRBJ2-3
V gene: TRBV5-8
CDR3 protein: CASSRLRGTPRDTQYF

J gene: TRBJ1-2
V gene: TRBV19
CDR3 protein: CASSLRQGIDGYTF

J gene: TRBJ2-5
V gene: TRBV6-2/TRBV6-3
CDR3 protein: CASRRFGGGEETQYF

J gene: TRBJ1-1
V gene: TRBV20-1
CDR3 protein: CSSLVGSEAFF

J gene: TRBJ2-1
V gene: TRBV15
CDR3 protein: CATSSDNEQFF

J gene: TRBJ2-7
V gene: TRBV6-1
CDR3 protein: CASESSGSPYEQYF

J gene: TRBJ1-4
V gene: TRBV30
CDR3 protein: CAWSVRSTTNEKLFF

J gene: TRBJ2-1
V gene: TRBV19
CDR3 protein: CASSQGSFYNEQFF

J gene: TRBJ2-5
V gene: TRBV20-1
CDR3 protein: CSASLAGGQETQYF

J gene: TRBJ2-1
V gene: TRBV5-1
CDR3 protein: CASSLANRGNEQFF